These 22 T cell receptor beta chains were sequenced from one sample in a study of cytomegalovirus exposure and HLA in healthy donors. Generated by immunoSEQ multiplex PCR, the TCRdb table keeps only in-frame clones and is missing some. Found here are 100,000 or so clones, 86% of them singletons; the top ten hold approximately 4%. Sequenced input: PBMCs. These receptors originate from a woman between 18 and 30 years old in good health and CMV-seropositive.

The chain has TRBV9 and TRBJ1-3, with D perhaps matching TRBD1 (5 bases). The germline gives CDR1 SGDLS, CDR2 YYNGEE. This CDR3 has 16 amino acids. V was cut by 1 base and J by 0 bases, with 11 bases left in between. Here the CDR3 DNA reads TGTGCCAGCAGCGTAAAGGCGGGACTCTCTGGAAACACCATATATTTT. Encoded protein: CASSVKAGLSGNTIYF.

The chain recombines TRBV28 with TRBJ2-3; 12 nucleotides agree with TRBD2. After removal of 6 bases from V and 2 bases from J, the junction contained 9 bases not matched to a gene. Germline V gene lookup returns CDR1 MDHEN and CDR2 SYDVKM. The CDR3 contains 17 residues. The CDR3 loop reads CASSRASGGASTDTQYF. CDR3 DNA: TGTGCCAGCAGCCGGGCTAGCGGGGGGGCCTCCACAGATACGCAGTATTTT.

This clone appeared a few times. This rearrangement joins TRBV28 to TRBJ2-2; 7 bases agree with TRBD2. V lost 1 base, J lost 6 bases, and 8 bases stayed unmatched. Germline loops: CDR1 MDHEN, CDR2 SYDVKM. The CDR3 length is 16 residues. The CDR3 loop is CASSLSASGVSGELFF. The CDR3 DNA is TGTGCCAGCAGTTTATCCGCTAGCGGAGTTTCCGGGGAGCTGTTTTTT.

The V gene is TRBV7-8, the J gene TRBJ2-5; 10 bases map to TRBD2. The trim removed 4 bases at V and 1 base at J, leaving 9 bases unmatched. Germline V gene data show CDR1 as SGHVS and CDR2 as FQNEAQ. This CDR3 is built from 17 residues. DNA of the CDR3: TGTGCCAGCAGCTCGGGACTAGCGATAAGCCCCCAAGAGACCCAGTACTTC. Its protein product is CASSSGLAISPQETQYF.

J is TRBJ2-3 and V is TRBV5-1, with 10 nucleotides matching TRBD1. J was trimmed by 6 bases and V by 1 base; bases with no gene match: 17. This CDR3 region has 19 residues. Germline V CDR1 and CDR2: SGHRS, YFSETQ. In nucleotides, the CDR3 is TGCGCCAGCAGCTTGTTCTCCCTAAGGACAGGGGGAAGAGTGGATACGCAGTATTTT. Amino acid sequence: CASSLFSLRTGGRVDTQYF.

The rearrangement joins TRBV10-3 to TRBJ2-1, with TRBD1 identical over 9 bases. This CDR3 is 16 amino acids long. V dropped 6 bases and J dropped 4; count of bases not matched to a gene: 10. Germline values: CDR1 ENHRY, CDR2 SYGVKD. This CDR3 reads CAISVAYRGRYNEQFF. DNA of the CDR3: TGTGCCATCAGCGTAGCTTACAGGGGGCGATACAATGAGCAGTTCTTC.

The chain joins TRBV5-6 to TRBJ2-1; TRBD2 might be the D (7 bases). CDR1 is SGHDT and CDR2 is YYEEEE in the germline V gene. The CDR3 loop spans 15 amino acids. Trimming stripped 0 bases from V and 5 bases from J, with 12 bases between. The DNA of the CDR3 is TGTGCCAGCAGCTTGGCGGCGGGGGCCGACAATGAGCAGTTCTTC. Its translation is CASSLAAGADNEQFF.

In this sample, this clone turned up a few times. The genes are TRBV7-8 and TRBJ2-5; tentative D call: TRBD1 (5 bases). CDR3 length: 15 amino acids. In germline, CDR1 is SGHVS, CDR2 FQNEAQ. Trimming shortened V by 3 bases and J by 0 bases, and 11 bases separated the two germline ends. The CDR3 loop reads CASSLSLGDQETQYF. The CDR3 coding sequence is TGTGCCAGCAGCTTGTCCCTAGGGGACCAAGAGACCCAGTACTTC.

This clone appeared a single time. The chain carries TRBV7-2 and TRBJ1-2; 8 bases are a match to TRBD1. Germline CDR1 and CDR2: SGHTA and FQGNSA. Trimming removed 5 bases from V and 7 bases from J; junction bases left unmatched: 12. This CDR3 comprises 15 residues. In DNA, the CDR3 is TGTGCCAGCAGCACTGCTCCCGGGACAGGTCGTGGCTACACCTTC. As protein: CASSTAPGTGRGYTF.

In nucleotides, the CDR3 is TGTGCCAGCAGCGGGACTAGCGGGAGTTACGAGCAGTACTTC. The encoded protein is CASSGTSGSYEQYF. V and J are TRBV9 and TRBJ2-7; TRBD2 matches 13 bases. Germline values: CDR1 SGDLS, CDR2 YYNGEE. The CDR3 is 14 amino acids. Unmatched junction bases numbered 1, after V lost 3 bases and J lost 4 bases.

V and J are TRBV6-1 and TRBJ2-7, with 7 bases fitting TRBD2. With 5 bases clipped from V and 1 base from J, the junction kept 8 bases outside the gene matches. The CDR3 runs to 15 residues. The germline CDR1 and CDR2 sequences are MNHNS and SASEGT. For the CDR3, the DNA is TGTGCCAGCAGTACAACTAGCGCCCTTTCCTACGAGCAGTACTTC. Amino acids: CASSTTSALSYEQYF.

This chain uses TRBV4-1 with TRBJ1-5, with D perhaps matching TRBD1 (6 bases). The CDR3 has 15 residues. Between the trimmed V and J ends, which lost 0 bases and 4 bases, there was a span of 10 bases. Germline V gives CDR1 MGHRA, CDR2 YSYEKL. CDR3 sequence reads: CASSQDFDRNQPQHF. The CDR3 DNA is TGCGCCAGCAGCCAAGACTTTGACAGGAATCAGCCCCAGCATTTT.

V usage is TRBV5-1 and J usage is TRBJ1-2; D is unclear. V dropped 8 bases and J dropped 0 bases, with 26 bases sitting between them. This CDR3 spans 18 amino acids. Germline V gene sequence: CDR1 SGHRS, CDR2 YFSETQ. DNA for the CDR3: TGCGCCAGTAAGCGTCACCTGCTTCAGCGGAACACTAACTATGGCTACACCTTC. It specifies CASKRHLLQRNTNYGYTF.

The genes are TRBV6-1 and TRBJ1-3; D uncertain. Germline V lookup: CDR1 MNHNS, CDR2 SASEGT. This CDR3 has 12 residues. The V end was cut by 7 bases, the J end by 3 bases, with 7 bases between. The CDR3 DNA reads as TGTGCCAGCACCGGTTATGGAAACACCATATATTTT. It codes for CASTGYGNTIYF.

J is TRBJ2-7 and V is TRBV10-3; no clear D. The germline CDR1 and CDR2 sequences are ENHRY and SYGVKD. The CDR3 is made up of 14 amino acids. V gave up 10 bases and J gave up 1 base, with 17 bases separating them. CDR3 loop: CATSAAVISYEQYF. As DNA, the CDR3 is TGTGCCACCTCGGCGGCGGTAATTTCCTACGAGCAGTACTTC.

A single count supports this clone. The chain uses TRBV12-5 and TRBJ1-2; no clear D. This CDR3 has 15 residues. The V and J ends lost 1 base and 6 bases respectively, with 15 bases between them. Germline assignment: CDR1 LGHNT and CDR2 FRNRAP. The CDR3 DNA reads TGTGCTAGTGGTTTGGGGTCTGGGAGGGAGCATGGCTACACCTTC. It specifies CASGLGSGREHGYTF.

The chain has TRBV5-1 and TRBJ2-3; 10 bases are a match to TRBD2. The CDR3 runs to 16 residues. Trimming cost V 0 bases and J 6 bases; bases outside gene matches: 7. From germline, CDR1 is SGHRS and CDR2 YFSETQ. The CDR3 loop reads CASSLEPSGSMDTQYF. In DNA form, the CDR3 reads TGCGCCAGCAGCTTGGAACCTAGCGGGAGTATGGATACGCAGTATTTT.

V usage is TRBV11-1 and J usage is TRBJ1-2, with 9 bases aligning to TRBD1. CDR3 length: 13 amino acids. CDR1 is SGHAT and CDR2 is FQDESV in the germline V gene (reference sequence). V gave up 5 bases and J gave up 7 bases; unmatched junction bases: 5. The CDR3 DNA follows: TGTGCCAGCAGCCTACAGGGGGCGAGTGGCTACACCTTC. It translates to CASSLQGASGYTF. Full variable domain (rest looked up from reference TRBV11-1 and TRBJ1-2): EAEVAQSPRYKITEKSQAVAFWCDPISGHATLYWYRQILGQGPELLVQFQDESVVDDSQLPKDRFSAERLKGVDSTLKIQPAELGDSAMYLCASSLQGASGYTFGSGTRLTVV.

V and J are TRBV27 and TRBJ1-1, with D unclear. The germline CDR1 and CDR2 sequences are MNHEY and SMNVEV (reference sequence). Trimming shortened V by 8 bases and J by 2 bases, and 12 bases separated the two germline ends. The CDR3 covers 13 residues. The CDR3 nucleotides are TGTGCCAGCCAAACCCAGTTAAACACTGAAGCTTTCTTT. Its translation: CASQTQLNTEAFF.

This clone was seen just once. The chain recombines TRBV2 with TRBJ2-5; the D gene is possibly TRBD2 (6 bases). V lost 4 bases to trimming and J lost 5 bases, with 14 bases between them. This CDR3 is built from 14 residues. Germline values: CDR1 SNHLY, CDR2 FYNNEI. The CDR3 loop reads CASSGPSGEETQYF. DNA of the CDR3: TGTGCCAGCAGTGGACCCTCGGGAGAGGAGACCCAGTACTTC.

The chain has TRBV5-1 and TRBJ2-1; the match to TRBD2 covers 8 bases. Trimming removed 2 bases from V and 10 bases from J; junction bases left unmatched: 5. This CDR3 contains 13 residues. Germline V gives CDR1 SGHRS, CDR2 YFSETQ. The CDR3 sequence: CASSLAGAGEQFF. The CDR3 bases are TGCGCCAGCAGCTTAGCGGGAGCGGGGGAGCAGTTCTTC.

The V gene is TRBV18, the J gene TRBJ1-5; 8 bases are a match to TRBD1. This CDR3 spans 14 amino acids. Per germline, CDR1 KGHSH and CDR2 LQKENI. V was clipped by 2 bases and J by 6 bases; unmatched bases: 3. For the CDR3, the DNA is TGTGCCAGCTCACCATCAGGGGGCGGTCAGCCCCAGCATTTT. It is translated as CASSPSGGGQPQHF.